The rows below give T cell receptor beta chains drawn from one sample of a study of cytomegalovirus exposure and HLA in healthy donors. TCRdb's copy holds only in-frame clones and misses some; the assay was immunoSEQ multiplex PCR. Of 150,000 to 200,000 clones listed, around 80% are singletons. The sample was PBMCs. The source of these receptors is a girl under 18 in good health and CMV-seropositive. Each CDR3 is given with its conserved first and last residue. D genes are given only for firm matches.

.,TRBV14,CASSQDLKGGSEKLFF
.,TRBV29-1,CSVKGSGSSTDTQYF
.,TRBV5-1,CASSLVPDSAYEQYF
TRBD1,TRBV6-1,CASSVGQGSYEQYF
TRBD2,TRBV27,CASSQLKREGPTGELFF
TRBD1,TRBV5-8,CASSPLTGGMSYEQYF
.,TRBV10-3,CAISVEGLETQYF
.,TRBV7-9,CASTPLGASTNEKLFF
TRBD1,TRBV5-1,CASSDRQGLGRTQYF
TRBD2,TRBV7-2,CASSRSSGRTYEQYF
.,TRBV25-1,CASSVSMGLEIYNEQFF
.,TRBV2,CASSGGQKETQYF
.,TRBV6-5,CASSYHRGREKLFF
.,TRBV4-1,CASSRTEMNTEAFF
.,TRBV27,CASSPISMSFVVYGNQPQHF
.,TRBV5-8,CASSLQASDYGYTF
.,TRBV7-3,CASSSGSTQYF
TRBD1,TRBV7-3,CASSLTGDQETQYF
TRBD1,TRBV28,CASSFTGTGVPYEQYF
.,TRBV25-1,CASSALTIGGTRERVFF
TRBD2,TRBV29-1,CSVPPPGRDGELFF
.,TRBV27,CASNNAGFWGSTDTQYF
.,TRBV5-4,CASRNPWGSSTDTQYF
TRBD2,TRBV5-4,CASSLAGGLYEQYF
TRBD1,TRBV29-1,CSVVGQGGTGELFF